The clone carrying this TCR beta chain occurred a few times. This specimen comes from a study of T-cell reconstitution after alpha-beta-depleted transplantation in children. Preparation of the TCRbeta library was carried out with unique molecular identifiers. TCRdb passed the PCR reads through MiXCR, listing each CDR3 protein once. The table records some 490,000 distinct CDR3 sequences, approximately 13% of them present only once. Source: PBMCs from the stem cell graft donor, taken from the stem cell graft. This TCR came from a human donor who donated a stem cell graft to a child with combined immunodeficiency.

The CDR3 is CASSVPWGRFSEQYF. The CDR3 DNA reads as TGTGCCAGCAGCGTCCCGTGGGGGCGCTTTAGCGAGCAGTACTTC. The chain is built from TRBV7-9 and TRBJ2-7, with a possible D match to TRBD1 (6 bases). This CDR3 has 15 residues. Germline V gives CDR1 SEHNR, CDR2 FQNEAQ (reference sequence). Trimming pared 5 bases from V and 6 bases from J, leaving 20 bases between.